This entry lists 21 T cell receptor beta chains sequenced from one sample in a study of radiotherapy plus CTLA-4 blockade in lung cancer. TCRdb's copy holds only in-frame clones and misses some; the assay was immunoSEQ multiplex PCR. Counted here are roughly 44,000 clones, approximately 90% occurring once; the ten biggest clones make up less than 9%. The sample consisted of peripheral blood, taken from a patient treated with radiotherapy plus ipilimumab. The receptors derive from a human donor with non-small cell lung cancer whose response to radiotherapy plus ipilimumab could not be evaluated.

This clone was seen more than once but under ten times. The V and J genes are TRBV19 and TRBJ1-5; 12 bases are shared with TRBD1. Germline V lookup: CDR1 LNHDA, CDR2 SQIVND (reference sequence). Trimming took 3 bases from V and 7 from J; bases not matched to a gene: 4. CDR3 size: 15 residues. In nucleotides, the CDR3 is TGTGCCAGTAGTATCGGGACAGGGGGCGGACAGCCCCAGCATTTT. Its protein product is CASSIGTGGGQPQHF.

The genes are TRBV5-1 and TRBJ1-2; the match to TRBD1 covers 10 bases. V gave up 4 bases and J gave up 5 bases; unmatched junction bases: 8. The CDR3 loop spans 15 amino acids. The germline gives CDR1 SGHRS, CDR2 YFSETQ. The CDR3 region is CASSGGQGGGYGYTF. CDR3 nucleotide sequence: TGCGCCAGCAGCGGAGGACAGGGGGGAGGGTATGGCTACACCTTC.

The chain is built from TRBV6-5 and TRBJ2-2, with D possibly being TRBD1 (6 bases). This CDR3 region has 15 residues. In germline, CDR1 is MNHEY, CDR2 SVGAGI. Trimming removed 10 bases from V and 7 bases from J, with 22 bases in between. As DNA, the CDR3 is TGTGCCACCCAGGCCCCCCAACAGGGAAACGGGGAGCTGTTTTTT. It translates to CATQAPQQGNGELFF.

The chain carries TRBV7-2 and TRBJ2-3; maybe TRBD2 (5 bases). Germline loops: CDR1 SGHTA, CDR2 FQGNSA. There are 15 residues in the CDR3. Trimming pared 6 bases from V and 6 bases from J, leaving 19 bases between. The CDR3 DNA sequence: TGTGCCAGCAGGGGAACTAGGGTGGGAGCGGATACGCAGTATTTT. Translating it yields CASRGTRVGADTQYF.

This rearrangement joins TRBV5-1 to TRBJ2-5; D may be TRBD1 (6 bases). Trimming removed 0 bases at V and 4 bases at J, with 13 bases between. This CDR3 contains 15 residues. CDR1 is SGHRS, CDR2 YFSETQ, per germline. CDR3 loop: CASSLEATGGETQYF. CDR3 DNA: TGCGCCAGCAGCTTGGAGGCGACAGGAGGAGAGACCCAGTACTTC.

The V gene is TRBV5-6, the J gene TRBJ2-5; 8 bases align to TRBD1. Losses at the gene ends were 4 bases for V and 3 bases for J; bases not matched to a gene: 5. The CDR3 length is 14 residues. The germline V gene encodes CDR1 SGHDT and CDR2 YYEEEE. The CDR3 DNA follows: TGTGCCAGCAGCGAGGACAGGGAGGAAGAGACCCAGTACTTC. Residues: CASSEDREEETQYF.

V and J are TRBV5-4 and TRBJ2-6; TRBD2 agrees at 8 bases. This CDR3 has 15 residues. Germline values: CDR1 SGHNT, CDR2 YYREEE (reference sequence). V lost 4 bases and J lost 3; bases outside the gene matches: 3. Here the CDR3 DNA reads TGTGCCAGCAGCCCCGGGGGGGTTGGGGCCAACGTCCTGACTTTC. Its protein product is CASSPGGVGANVLTF.

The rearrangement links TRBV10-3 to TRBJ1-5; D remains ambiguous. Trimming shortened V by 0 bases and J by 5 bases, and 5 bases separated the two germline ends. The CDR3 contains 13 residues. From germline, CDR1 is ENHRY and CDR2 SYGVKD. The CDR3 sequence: CAISESTDQPQHF. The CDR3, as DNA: TGTGCCATCAGTGAGTCCACGGATCAGCCCCAGCATTTT.

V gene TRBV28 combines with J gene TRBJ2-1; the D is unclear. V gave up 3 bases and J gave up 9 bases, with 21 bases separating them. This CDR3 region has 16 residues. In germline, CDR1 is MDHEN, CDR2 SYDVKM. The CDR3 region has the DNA TGTGCCAGCAGTTTGATAGGCGGCCGGAGTTTGAGTGAGCAGTTCTTC. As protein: CASSLIGGRSLSEQFF.

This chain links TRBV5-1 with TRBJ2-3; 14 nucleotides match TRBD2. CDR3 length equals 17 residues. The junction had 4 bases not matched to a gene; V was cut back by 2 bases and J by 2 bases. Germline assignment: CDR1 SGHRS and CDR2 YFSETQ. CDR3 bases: TGCGCCAGCAGCTTCGGACTAGCGGGGGGCCCCACAGATACGCAGTATTTT. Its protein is CASSFGLAGGPTDTQYF.

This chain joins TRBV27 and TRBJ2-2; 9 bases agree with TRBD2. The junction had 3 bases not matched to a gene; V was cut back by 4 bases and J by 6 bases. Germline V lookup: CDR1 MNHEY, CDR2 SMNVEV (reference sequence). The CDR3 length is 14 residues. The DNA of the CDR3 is TGTGCCAGCAGTTGGGGCGGGGGGGCCGGGGAGCTGTTTTTT. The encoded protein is CASSWGGGAGELFF.

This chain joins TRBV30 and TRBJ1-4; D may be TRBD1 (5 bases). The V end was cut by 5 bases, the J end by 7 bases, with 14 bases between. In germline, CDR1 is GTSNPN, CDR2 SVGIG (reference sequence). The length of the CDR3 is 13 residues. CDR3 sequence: CAWGTVEGEKLFF. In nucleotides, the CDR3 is TGTGCCTGGGGGACCGTGGAGGGTGAAAAACTGTTTTTT.

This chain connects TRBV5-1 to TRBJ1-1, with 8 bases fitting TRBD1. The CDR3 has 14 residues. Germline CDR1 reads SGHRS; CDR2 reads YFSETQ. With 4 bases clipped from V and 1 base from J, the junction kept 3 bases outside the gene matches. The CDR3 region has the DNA TGCGCCAGCAGCCAGGGGACAGGGAACACTGAAGCTTTCTTT. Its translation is CASSQGTGNTEAFF.

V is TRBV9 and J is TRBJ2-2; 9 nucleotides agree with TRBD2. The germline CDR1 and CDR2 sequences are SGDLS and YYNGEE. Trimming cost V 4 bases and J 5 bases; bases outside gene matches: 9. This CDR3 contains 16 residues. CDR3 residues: CASSTFSGRGTGELFF. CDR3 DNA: TGTGCCAGCAGCACCTTTAGCGGGAGAGGGACCGGGGAGCTGTTTTTT.

For the CDR3, the DNA is TGTGCCAGCAGCTTAGCTCGGGACAGGTGGGACACTGAAGCTTTCTTT. Translation gives CASSLARDRWDTEAFF. The rearrangement joins TRBV7-6 to TRBJ1-1; TRBD1 agrees at 8 bases. There are 16 residues in the CDR3. Germline values: CDR1 SGHVS, CDR2 FNYEAQ. With V trimmed by 0 bases and J by 3 bases, 6 bases remained unmatched.

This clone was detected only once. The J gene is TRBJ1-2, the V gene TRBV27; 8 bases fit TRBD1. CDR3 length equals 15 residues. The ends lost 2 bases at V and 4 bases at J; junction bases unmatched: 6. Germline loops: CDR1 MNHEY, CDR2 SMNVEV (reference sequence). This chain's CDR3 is CASSLLQGAPYGYTF. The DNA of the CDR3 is TGTGCCAGCAGTTTACTCCAGGGGGCTCCCTATGGCTACACCTTC.

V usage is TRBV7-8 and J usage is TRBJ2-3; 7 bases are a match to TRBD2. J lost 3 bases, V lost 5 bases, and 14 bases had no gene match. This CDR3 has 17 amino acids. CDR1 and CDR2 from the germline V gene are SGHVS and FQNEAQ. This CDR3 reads CASSPLSIGGRTDTQYF. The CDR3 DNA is TGTGCCAGCAGCCCCCTTTCTATCGGCGGGAGAACAGATACGCAGTATTTT.

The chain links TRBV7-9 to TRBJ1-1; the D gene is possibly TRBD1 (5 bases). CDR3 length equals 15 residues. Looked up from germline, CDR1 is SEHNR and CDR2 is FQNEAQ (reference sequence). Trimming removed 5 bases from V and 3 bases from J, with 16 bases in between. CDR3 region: CASSVDSHYDTEAFF. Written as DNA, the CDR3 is TGTGCCAGCAGCGTTGACAGTCACTACGACACTGAAGCTTTCTTT.

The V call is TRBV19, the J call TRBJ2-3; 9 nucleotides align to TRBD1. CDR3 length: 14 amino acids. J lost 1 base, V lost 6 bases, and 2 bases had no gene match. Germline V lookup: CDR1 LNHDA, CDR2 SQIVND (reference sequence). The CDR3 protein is CASSRTGGTDTQYF. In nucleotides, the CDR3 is TGTGCCAGTAGCAGGACAGGGGGCACAGATACGCAGTATTTT.

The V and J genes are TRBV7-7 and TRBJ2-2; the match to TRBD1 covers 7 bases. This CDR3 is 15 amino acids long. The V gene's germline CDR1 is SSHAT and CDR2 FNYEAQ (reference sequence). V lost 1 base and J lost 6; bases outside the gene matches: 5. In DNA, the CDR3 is TGTGCCAGCAGCTTAGTGGCCCAGGGGGCCGGGGAGCTGTTTTTT. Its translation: CASSLVAQGAGELFF.

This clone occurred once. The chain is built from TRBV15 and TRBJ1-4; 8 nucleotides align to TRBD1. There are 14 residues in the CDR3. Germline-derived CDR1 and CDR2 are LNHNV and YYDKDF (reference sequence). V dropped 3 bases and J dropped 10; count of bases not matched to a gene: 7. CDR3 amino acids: CATSRGTGHVKLFF. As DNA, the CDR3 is TGTGCCACCAGCAGGGGGACAGGCCATGTAAAACTGTTTTTT.